Following are 10 T cell receptor beta chains from one sample sequenced in a study of blood T cell repertoires in COVID-19. The protocol was immunoSEQ multiplex PCR, while the TCRdb copy is restricted to in-frame clones and leaves out a portion. The sample gives fewer than 300,000 clones, 80% to 90% of which show up once; 11% is in the top ten. The sample was peripheral blood. Every receptor here comes from a man aged 45-60 years with COVID-19, enrolled during active disease.

This clone was detected a few times. V usage is TRBV7-8 and J usage is TRBJ2-7; D unresolved. This CDR3 has 16 residues. Trimming removed 0 bases from V and 0 bases from J, with 12 bases in between. Per germline, CDR1 SGHVS and CDR2 FQNEAQ. CDR3 region: CASSLARDTYSYEQYF. DNA for the CDR3: TGTGCCAGCAGCTTAGCTCGAGATACGTACTCCTACGAGCAGTACTTC.

This rearrangement joins TRBV18 to TRBJ1-5; TRBD1 matches at 9 bases. Looked up from germline, CDR1 is KGHSH and CDR2 is LQKENI. Losses at the gene ends were 2 bases for V and 2 bases for J; bases not matched to a gene: 4. CDR3 size: 16 residues. CDR3 residues: CASSPTGQGGNQPQHF. CDR3 sequence (DNA): TGTGCCAGCTCACCAACGGGACAGGGTGGCAATCAGCCCCAGCATTTT.

The chain uses TRBV6-5 and TRBJ2-2; TRBD1 might be the D (6 bases). Germline V gene data show CDR1 as MNHEY and CDR2 as SVGAGI. The CDR3 runs to 15 residues. The V end lost 6 bases, the J end lost 8 bases, and 19 bases lay between the germline ends. In DNA form, the CDR3 reads TGTGCCAGCAGCCGTCTTATGGGACACGCAGGGGAGCTGTTTTTT. Translated: CASSRLMGHAGELFF.

This sequence joins TRBV23-1 and TRBJ1-4; 10 bases fit TRBD1. TRBV23-1 is identified as an open reading frame with a role that is uncertain. CDR3 length: 16 amino acids. V gave up 2 bases and J gave up 8 bases; unmatched junction bases: 8. The CDR3 DNA is TGCGCCAGCAGTCAAACCCCGACAGGGGGCGAGGAAAAACTGTTTTTT. It translates to CASSQTPTGGEEKLFF.

This chain links TRBV3-1 (or the pseudogene TRBV3-2) with TRBJ1-4; tentatively, D is TRBD1 (5 bases). Germline CDR1 reads LGHDT; CDR2 reads YNNKEL (reference sequence). This CDR3 is 16 amino acids long. V lost 4 bases and J 0 bases, leaving 12 bases between the germline ends. The CDR3, as DNA: TGTGCCAGCAGCCGCACAGGCGGCACAACTAATGAAAAACTGTTTTTT. Residues: CASSRTGGTTNEKLFF.

The table lists this clone with a count of one. The chain recombines TRBV18 with TRBJ1-1; unclear D gene. The CDR3 is 14 amino acids. Germline V lookup: CDR1 KGHSH, CDR2 LQKENI. The V gene lost 4 bases and the J gene lost 8 bases, with 17 bases spanning the gap. The CDR3 DNA reads as TGTGCCAGCTCACTGCCTTCTCCCTCTCTAGAAGCTTTCTTT. This translates into CASSLPSPSLEAFF.

V is TRBV18 and J is TRBJ1-1; no reliable D call. In germline, CDR1 is KGHSH, CDR2 LQKENI. The CDR3 has 13 residues. Trimming removed 6 bases from V and 3 bases from J, with 11 bases in between. CDR3 amino acids: CASSPAGDTEAFF. In nucleotides, the CDR3 is TGTGCCAGCTCGCCAGCGGGTGACACTGAAGCTTTCTTT.

The table lists this clone with a count of one. V gene TRBV5-1 combines with J gene TRBJ1-1, with unresolved D. Trimming pared 0 bases from V and 5 bases from J, leaving 11 bases between. The CDR3 contains 14 residues. Germline CDR1 SGHRS, CDR2 YFSETQ. CDR3 sequence reads: CASSLGTTFTEAFF. The DNA for the CDR3 is TGCGCCAGCAGCTTGGGTACGACATTTACTGAAGCTTTCTTT.

The V gene is TRBV11-1, the J gene TRBJ2-4; D is unclear. This CDR3 is 14 amino acids long. Germline V lookup: CDR1 SGHAT, CDR2 FQDESV (reference sequence). The V end lost 5 bases, the J end lost 0 bases, and 8 bases lay between the germline ends. This chain's CDR3 is CASSPTLAKNIQYF. DNA of the CDR3: TGTGCCAGCAGCCCGACACTAGCCAAAAACATTCAGTACTTC.

V and J are TRBV9 and TRBJ1-3, with TRBD1 identical over 12 bases. The CDR3 loop spans 17 amino acids. Germline-derived CDR1 and CDR2 are SGDLS and YYNGEE. J lost 4 bases, V lost 2 bases, and 7 bases had no gene match. As DNA, the CDR3 is TGTGCCAGCAGCGTTTCTGGGACAGGGGGCCAGGGAAACACCATATATTTT. Translating it yields CASSVSGTGGQGNTIYF.